A single sample is the source of the 9 T cell receptor beta chains below, sequenced in a study of beta chain features in type 1 diabetes. The investigators reverse transcribed all of the isolated RNA, so they sequenced expressed TCRB transcripts. The protocol was immunoSEQ multiplex PCR, while the TCRdb copy is restricted to in-frame clones and leaves out a portion. The sample includes roughly 500,000 clones, roughly 30% of them seen just once. The sample taken for sequencing was naive CD4+ T cells from blood. Receptors were obtained from a man in his late teens or twenties in good health.

This chain joins TRBV13 and TRBJ2-1; 9 bases agree with TRBD2. The CDR3 has 15 amino acids. With V trimmed by 1 base and J by 5 bases, 3 bases remained unmatched. Germline V gene lookup returns CDR1 PRHDT and CDR2 FYEKMQ (reference sequence). The CDR3 loop reads CASSLESSGNNEQFF. The DNA for the CDR3 is TGTGCCAGCAGCTTAGAGTCTAGCGGGAACAATGAGCAGTTCTTC.

The chain couples TRBV7-2 to TRBJ1-2; a weak D match, TRBD1 (5 bases). V lost 1 base and J lost 1, with 13 bases in between. The germline V gene encodes CDR1 SGHTA and CDR2 FQGNSA. This CDR3 is built from 16 residues. CDR3 residues: CASSLVATADNYGYTF. In DNA form, the CDR3 reads TGTGCCAGCAGCTTAGTAGCGACAGCGGATAACTATGGCTACACCTTC.

A word on this clone: Possible read error: a much larger clone is one base away. Within the sample, other DNA sequences also encode this same CDR3. J is TRBJ2-1 and V is TRBV7-9; the D is unclear. The V gene lost 5 bases and the J gene lost 3 bases, with 2 bases spanning the gap. Germline V CDR1 and CDR2: SEHNR, FQNEAQ (reference sequence). This CDR3 contains 11 residues. CDR3 sequence (DNA): TGTGCCAGCAGCGACTACAATGAGCAGTTCTTC. Translated: CASSDYNEQFF.

The rearrangement uses TRBV7-9 and TRBJ2-3, with D possibly called TRBD1 or TRBD2 (5 bases each). V dropped 5 bases and J dropped 5 bases, with 11 bases sitting between them. The CDR3 is made up of 13 amino acids. Germline CDR1 is SEHNR and CDR2 is FQNEAQ (reference sequence). The CDR3 loop reads CASSLLRGDTQYF. For the CDR3, the DNA is TGTGCCAGCAGCCTCTTGAGGGGAGATACGCAGTATTTT.

The V gene is TRBV30, the J gene TRBJ2-3; D perhaps matches TRBD1 (6 bases). V shed 4 bases and J shed 2 bases, with 13 bases lying between them. The CDR3 extends over 14 amino acids. The germline CDR1 and CDR2 sequences are GTSNPN and SVGIG (reference sequence). The CDR3 nucleotides read TGTGCCTGGACCAGGGACATTTACACAGATACGCAGTATTTT. Protein: CAWTRDIYTDTQYF.

Written as DNA, the CDR3 is TGTGCCAGCAGTACCAGGGGTGAAGGCATTCAGTACTTC. Amino acids: CASSTRGEGIQYF. This chain uses TRBV7-3 with TRBJ2-4; TRBD1 might be the D (6 bases). V was pared by 6 bases and J by 9 bases, with 15 bases between. The V gene's germline CDR1 is SGHTA and CDR2 FQGTGA. This CDR3 region has 13 residues.

In DNA, the CDR3 is TGTGCCAGCAGCCCTTTGGGGACTAGCGGAACAGATACGCAGTATTTT. Translated: CASSPLGTSGTDTQYF. This chain joins TRBV28 and TRBJ2-3, with 11 bases that match TRBD2. The CDR3 runs 16 residues. Looked up from germline, CDR1 is MDHEN and CDR2 is SYDVKM. J was trimmed by 3 bases and V by 6 bases; bases with no gene match: 8.

To note about this clone: A junction end diverges from the germline sequence, so it may reflect a read error. The genes are TRBV3-1 (or the pseudogene TRBV3-2) and TRBJ1-5; D unresolved. This CDR3 spans 9 amino acids. CDR1 LGHDT and CDR2 YNNKEL come from the germline V gene (reference sequence). The CDR3 here is CASSRKRVF. The CDR3 nucleotides read TGTGCCAGCAGCCGGAAACGGGTTTTT.

For this clone: The same CDR3 is also encoded by other DNA sequences in this sample. The chain joins TRBV4-2 to TRBJ2-3; D is unclear. V lost 0 bases, J lost 0 bases, and 1 base lay in between. Germline CDR1 is LGHNA and CDR2 is YNFKEQ. This CDR3 is built from 13 residues. The CDR3: CASSQDSTDTQYF. CDR3 in DNA: TGTGCCAGCAGCCAAGATAGCACAGATACGCAGTATTTT.